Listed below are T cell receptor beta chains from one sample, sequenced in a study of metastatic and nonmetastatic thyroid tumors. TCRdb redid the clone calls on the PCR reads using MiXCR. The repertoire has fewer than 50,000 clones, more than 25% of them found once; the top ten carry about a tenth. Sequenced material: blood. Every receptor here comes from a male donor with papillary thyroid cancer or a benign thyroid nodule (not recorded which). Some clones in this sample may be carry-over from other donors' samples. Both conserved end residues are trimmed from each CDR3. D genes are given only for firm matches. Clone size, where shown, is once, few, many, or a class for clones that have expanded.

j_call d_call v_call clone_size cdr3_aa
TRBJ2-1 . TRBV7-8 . ASSATISCNEQF
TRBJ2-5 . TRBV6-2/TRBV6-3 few ASMDLKETQY
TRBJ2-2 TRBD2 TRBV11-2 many ASSWTSGNTGELF
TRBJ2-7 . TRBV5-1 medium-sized ASSLEGTYYEQY
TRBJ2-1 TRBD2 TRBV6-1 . ASSVLAGGGNEQF
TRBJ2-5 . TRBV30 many AWIVGGGQGTQY
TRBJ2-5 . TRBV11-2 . ASSFRGSVTQY
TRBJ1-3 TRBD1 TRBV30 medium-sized AWPTGAGNTIY
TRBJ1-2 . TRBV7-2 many ASSLHPEGGYT
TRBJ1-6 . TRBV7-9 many ASSLSTDSPLH
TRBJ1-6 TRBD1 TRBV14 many ASSQGLGQGNSPLH
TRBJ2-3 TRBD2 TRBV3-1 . ASSQTIGRARTDTQY
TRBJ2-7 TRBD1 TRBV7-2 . ASSLASRDRGFFYEQY
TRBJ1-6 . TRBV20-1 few SASLGPRSPLH
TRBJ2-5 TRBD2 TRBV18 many ASSRTSGGASETQY
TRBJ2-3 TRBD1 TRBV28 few ASSHDRVLTDTQY
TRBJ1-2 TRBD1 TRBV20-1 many SASTGGGYGYT
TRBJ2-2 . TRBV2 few ASRGRSSNTGELF
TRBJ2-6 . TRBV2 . AMDSGSNVLT
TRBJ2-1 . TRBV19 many ASSMGRTERSYNEQF
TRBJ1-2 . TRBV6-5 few ASSYEGGGYT
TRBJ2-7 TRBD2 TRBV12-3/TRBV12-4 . ASRATGTSCYEQY
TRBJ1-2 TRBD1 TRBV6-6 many ASSYRGLGGYT
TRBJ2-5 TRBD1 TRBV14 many ASSQGTGTGY
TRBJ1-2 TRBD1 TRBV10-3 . AISDREGYYGYT
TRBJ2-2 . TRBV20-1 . SARSNVNTGELF
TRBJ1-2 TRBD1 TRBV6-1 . ASSEYRGGGHT
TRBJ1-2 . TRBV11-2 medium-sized ASRHDSYGYT
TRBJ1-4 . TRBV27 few ASSPSPWEWEKLF
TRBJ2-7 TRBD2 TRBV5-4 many ASSPTSGAYEQY
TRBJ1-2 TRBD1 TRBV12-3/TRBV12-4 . ASSSQGGAAVYT
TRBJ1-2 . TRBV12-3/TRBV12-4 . ASHPAGAFIYGYT
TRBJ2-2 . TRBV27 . ASSPAVGRHGELF
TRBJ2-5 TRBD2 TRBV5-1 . ASSSNAGTRAETQY
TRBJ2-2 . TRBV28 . ASSLVQVTGELF
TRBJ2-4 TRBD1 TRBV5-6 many ASSVQGTKNIQY
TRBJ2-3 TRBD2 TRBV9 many ASSVDPETLAGSTDTQY
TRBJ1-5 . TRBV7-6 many ASSRVANRVYQPQH
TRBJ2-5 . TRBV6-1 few ASNGCLSWGETQY
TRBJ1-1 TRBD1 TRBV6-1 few ASSLRQGEAF